One and the same sample provided the 3 T cell receptor beta chains below, sequenced in a study of cytomegalovirus exposure and HLA in healthy donors. Only in-frame clones appear in the TCRdb table, and some are missing; sequencing was by immunoSEQ multiplex PCR. The sample contains fewer than 95,000 clones, 94% of which appear only once. The sequencing input was PBMCs. The receptors come from a woman younger than 35 in good health and CMV-seronegative.

The V gene is TRBV5-8, the J gene TRBJ1-1; D remains unclear. This CDR3 is built from 13 residues. Germline lookup yields CDR1 SGHTS and CDR2 YDEGEE. V gave up 5 bases and J gave up 4 bases, with 12 bases separating them. The CDR3: CASRYSGTTEAFF. DNA for the CDR3: TGTGCCAGCAGGTACTCAGGCACCACTGAAGCTTTCTTT.

This rearrangement joins TRBV11-2 to TRBJ2-7; D uncertain. In germline, CDR1 is SGHAT, CDR2 FQNNGV. The CDR3 spans 15 residues. V lost 1 base, J lost 2 bases, and 12 bases lay in between. The CDR3 DNA reads as TGTGCCAGCAGCTTAGCCCGAACGGGTCCCTACGAGCAGTACTTC. This translates into CASSLARTGPYEQYF. The complete variable domain, with remaining parts taken from reference TRBV11-2 and TRBJ2-7, reads EAGVAQSPRYKIIEKRQSVAFWCNPISGHATLYWYQQILGQGPKLLIQFQNNGVVDDSQLPKDRFSAERLKGVDSTLKIQPAKLEDSAVYLCASSLARTGPYEQYFGPGTRLTVT.

Written as DNA, the CDR3 is TGTGCCAGCAGCCCGTGGGACAGTAGCAATCAGCCCCAGCATTTT. It is translated as CASSPWDSSNQPQHF. V gene TRBV7-9 combines with J gene TRBJ1-5, with TRBD1 matching over 7 bases. V lost 5 bases to trimming and J lost 0 bases; unmatched junction nucleotides: 4. The CDR3 is 15 amino acids. CDR1 is SEHNR, CDR2 FQNEAQ, per germline (reference sequence).